Listed below are T cell receptor beta chains from one sample, sequenced in a study of control samples from healthy donors and cancer patients. The assay was immunoSEQ multiplex PCR, and TCRdb's table has in-frame clones only and misses some. This sample carries 140,000 or so clones, 91% of them seen once, and the ten largest clones take about 3.2%. Sequenced input: blood. These receptors all come from a man in his thirties or forties in good health. Both conserved end residues are trimmed from each CDR3.

j_gene | v_gene | CDR3aa
TRBJ2-3 | TRBV2 | ASSDNALSTQY
TRBJ1-1 | TRBV3-1/TRBV3-2 | ASSQPDRELYTF
TRBJ2-5 | TRBV6-1 | ASSEGPWGETQY
TRBJ2-3 | TRBV12-5 | ASGLVLGDRTTDTQY
TRBJ1-1 | TRBV6-5 | ASSYSGQGNTEAF
TRBJ1-2 | TRBV15 | ATSRDPIEGGDYGYT
TRBJ2-7 | TRBV27 | ASSFRPGDALYEQY
TRBJ1-1 | TRBV4-1 | ASSQESPTVRSEAF
TRBJ1-4 | TRBV5-1 | ASSPSGGRSEKLF
TRBJ2-5 | TRBV29-1 | SVGGRETQY
TRBJ1-1 | TRBV29-1 | SVVRSNTEAF
TRBJ1-2 | TRBV9 | ASSTSTGQGIGYT
TRBJ2-5 | TRBV21-1 | ASSKGKQGETQY
TRBJ1-1 | TRBV3-1/TRBV3-2 | ASSQSGVNTEAF
TRBJ2-7 | TRBV25-1 | ASNGAGAHEQY
TRBJ1-2 | TRBV19 | ASSNPDGYT
TRBJ2-1 | TRBV5-1 | ASSVLNEQF
TRBJ1-6 | TRBV6-5 | ASRTGANSPLH
TRBJ1-1 | TRBV6-5 | ASSYGQGNTEAF
TRBJ2-3 | TRBV10-1 | ASRRDFSTDTQY